Each of the 2 T cell receptor beta chains below was sequenced from the same sample in a study of early T cells in non-severe SARS-CoV-2 infection. TCRdb analysed the 5' RACE reads with MiXCR anew, one entry per CDR3 protein. This table has about 39,000 distinct CDR3 sequences, 4.5% to 7% appearing once. The material sequenced was whole blood, taken at baseline. The origin of the receptors is an adult who was a healthcare worker with PCR-confirmed SARS-CoV-2 infection or an uninfected control (not recorded which).

This clonotype was picked up a small number of times. The DNA for the CDR3 is TGCAGTGCTGGCTTAGCAACTAGCACAGATACGCAGTATTTT. This encodes CSAGLATSTDTQYF. The chain combines TRBV20-1 with TRBJ2-3, with D hard to call. Trimming shortened V by 5 bases and J by 0 bases, and 12 bases separated the two germline ends. CDR1 is DFQATT, CDR2 SNEGSKA, per germline (reference sequence). The CDR3 runs to 14 residues.

The chain joins TRBV6-6 to TRBJ1-1; 8 bases match TRBD1. The CDR3 is 12 amino acids. The J segment lost 10 bases and the V segment lost 5 bases, leaving 6 bases of the junction unmatched. Germline CDR1 and CDR2: MNHNY and SVGAGI (reference sequence). CDR3 loop: CASSPDRVSAFF. The CDR3 bases are TGTGCCAGCAGTCCGGACAGGGTCTCAGCTTTCTTT.